The 11 T cell receptor beta chains below come from one sample, sequenced in a study of cytomegalovirus exposure and HLA in healthy donors. Some clones are missing from TCRdb's copy, which holds only in-frame ones; the method was immunoSEQ multiplex PCR. The repertoire holds 240,000 or so clones, with around 88% as singletons. The source material was PBMCs. The receptors stem from a woman in her 30s in good health and CMV-seropositive.

This chain connects TRBV4-1 to TRBJ2-2; the match to TRBD2 covers 8 bases. Trimming removed 4 bases from V and 0 bases from J; junction bases left unmatched: 4. Germline V gene lookup returns CDR1 MGHRA and CDR2 YSYEKL. The CDR3 has 16 amino acids. The DNA of the CDR3 is TGCGCCAGCAGCCCTCGGACTAGCTCGAACACCGGGGAGCTGTTTTTT. Translating it yields CASSPRTSSNTGELFF.

A single count supports this clone. This chain joins TRBV30 and TRBJ1-1; no reliable D call. The CDR3 spans 14 residues. Trimming pared 2 bases from V and 0 bases from J, leaving 10 bases between. The germline V gene encodes CDR1 GTSNPN and CDR2 SVGIG (reference sequence). CDR3 in DNA: TGTGCCTGGAGTCTAAAGGGAGTGAACACTGAAGCTTTCTTT. It yields the protein CAWSLKGVNTEAFF.

This chain joins TRBV28 and TRBJ1-1; D is unresolved. The CDR3 length is 14 residues. V was cut by 2 bases and J by 5 bases, with 12 bases left in between. Germline CDR1 and CDR2: MDHEN and SYDVKM. CDR3 sequence reads: CASSLMSRWTEAFF. The CDR3 coding sequence is TGTGCCAGCAGTTTAATGTCGAGATGGACTGAAGCTTTCTTT.

CDR3 region: CASTLIAGGSSYEQYF. In nucleotides, the CDR3 is TGTGCCAGCACCCTCATAGCGGGAGGGAGCTCCTACGAGCAGTACTTC. V and J are TRBV27 and TRBJ2-7; TRBD2 aligns across 11 bases. Germline V gives CDR1 MNHEY, CDR2 SMNVEV (reference sequence). The junction had 8 bases not matched to a gene; V was cut back by 7 bases and J by 0 bases. This CDR3 comprises 16 residues.

CDR3 coding DNA: TGTGCCAGCAGTGCGGGGGTTCGGGGCTACACCTTC. This encodes CASSAGVRGYTF. The rearrangement links TRBV14 to TRBJ1-2; tentative D call: TRBD1 (5 bases). The CDR3 is 12 residues long. Trimming left V 6 bases short and J 8 bases short, with 13 bases between. CDR1 and CDR2 (germline): SGHDN, FVKESK.

The chain joins TRBV28 to TRBJ2-1; TRBD1 matches 10 bases. The V segment lost 6 bases and the J segment 4 bases; nucleotides outside the gene matches: 6. The CDR3 extends over 15 amino acids. CDR1 MDHEN and CDR2 SYDVKM come from the germline V gene. For the CDR3, the DNA is TGTGCCAGCAGCCCCGGGACAGGGGCTTACAATGAGCAGTTCTTC. This translates into CASSPGTGAYNEQFF.

The gene calls are TRBV11-3 and TRBJ2-1; 12 positions agree with TRBD2. With 5 bases clipped from V and 3 bases from J, the junction kept 8 bases outside the gene matches. There are 17 residues in the CDR3. Germline V CDR1 and CDR2: SGHNT, YENEEA. The CDR3: CASSKRTSGTYYNEQFF. DNA of the CDR3: TGTGCCAGCAGCAAGCGGACTAGCGGGACGTACTACAATGAGCAGTTCTTC.

The rearrangement uses TRBV10-3 and TRBJ2-7, with 7 bases lining up with TRBD2. CDR3 length: 17 residues. With V trimmed by 1 base and J by 0 bases, 9 bases remained unmatched. Germline-derived CDR1 and CDR2 are ENHRY and SYGVKD. The CDR3 DNA reads as TGTGCCATCAGTGAGTTAGCCACTAGCGTCAGCTCCTACGAGCAGTACTTC. As protein: CAISELATSVSSYEQYF.

This sequence joins TRBV15 and TRBJ1-5, with D unresolved. Germline V gene data show CDR1 as LNHNV and CDR2 as YYDKDF (reference sequence). The CDR3 extends over 13 amino acids. V was clipped by 7 bases and J by 4 bases, with 11 bases between them. The CDR3 sequence is CATTWQLNQPQHF. The CDR3 DNA sequence: TGTGCCACCACATGGCAGTTAAATCAGCCCCAGCATTTT.

CDR3 sequence (DNA): TGTGCCACCGCCGGCGGGAGCAAGGTCAGGCAGTTCTTC. This translates into CATAGGSKVRQFF. This chain uses TRBV15 with TRBJ2-1; TRBD2 matches at 7 bases. Germline V CDR1 and CDR2: LNHNV, YYDKDF (reference sequence). V dropped 8 bases and J dropped 12; count of bases not matched to a gene: 13. The CDR3 totals 13 residues.

The chain links TRBV6-6 to TRBJ2-1, with 9 bases identical to TRBD2. Germline CDR1 MNHNY, CDR2 SVGAGI (reference sequence). V was pared by 2 bases and J by 10 bases, with 12 bases of the junction left unmatched. This CDR3 spans 16 amino acids. The CDR3 DNA is TGTGCCAGCAGTTACCCGACTAGCGGTCTACGGAAGGAGCAGTTCTTC. This translates into CASSYPTSGLRKEQFF.